The 11 T cell receptor beta chains below were found in one sample sequenced in a study of siplizumab effects on memory and regulatory T cells. Sequencing was performed with immunoSEQ multiplex PCR; in TCRdb, only in-frame clones are kept and a portion is missing. The data contain some 120,000 clones, around 94% of them singletons. The specimen was non-Treg CD4+ T cells sorted from blood. Receptors were obtained from a human donor in good health.

The chain employs TRBV19 and TRBJ1-5; 7 bases are shared with TRBD1. CDR1 and CDR2 (germline): LNHDA, SQIVND (reference sequence). This CDR3 has 15 residues. V was clipped by 5 bases and J by 0 bases; unmatched bases: 4. CDR3 DNA: TGTGCCAGTAGTCGGACAGGCGGTAGCAATCAGCCCCAGCATTTT. This gives the protein CASSRTGGSNQPQHF.

This chain joins TRBV10-1 and TRBJ2-3; D is possibly TRBD1 or TRBD2 (6 bases each). This CDR3 has 15 residues. The germline V and J ends were trimmed by 0 bases and 3 bases, with 10 bases remaining between them. Germline values: CDR1 WNHNN, CDR2 SYGVQD (reference sequence). DNA for the CDR3: TGCGCCAGCAGTGAGTCTGGGGGGCAGACAGATACGCAGTATTTT. Its translation is CASSESGGQTDTQYF.

The genes are TRBV19 and TRBJ1-4; weak D call: TRBD1 (6 bases). This CDR3 has 14 amino acids. Germline-derived CDR1 and CDR2 are LNHDA and SQIVND (reference sequence). With 7 bases removed from V and 8 bases from J, the gap between germline ends came to 17 bases. Written as DNA, the CDR3 is TGTGCCAGTACAAACAGGGACGCGGGCGAAAAACTGTTTTTT. Translated, it gives CASTNRDAGEKLFF.

The chain recombines TRBV5-6 with TRBJ2-7; 7 nucleotides agree with TRBD2. CDR1 is SGHDT and CDR2 is YYEEEE in the germline V gene. This CDR3 is 17 amino acids long. After removal of 2 bases from V and 2 bases from J, the junction contained 13 bases not matched to a gene. The CDR3 protein is CASSFTPAGLKPYEQYF. The CDR3 DNA sequence: TGTGCCAGCAGCTTTACACCAGCGGGGCTAAAACCCTACGAGCAGTACTTC.

This chain joins TRBV5-1 and TRBJ2-2; the match to TRBD1 covers 7 bases. There are 15 residues in the CDR3. Germline CDR1 SGHRS, CDR2 YFSETQ. With V trimmed by 3 bases and J by 1 base, 3 bases remained unmatched. CDR3 DNA: TGCGCCAGCAGCTCCGGACAGGAGAACACCGGGGAGCTGTTTTTT. Translated, it gives CASSSGQENTGELFF.

The V and J genes are TRBV25-1 and TRBJ2-7; the D is unclear. CDR1 MGHDK and CDR2 SYGVNS come from the germline V gene. V dropped 4 bases and J dropped 7 bases, with 14 bases sitting between them. The CDR3 totals 13 residues. The CDR3 coding sequence is TGTGCCAGCAGTGGAGACCGAGATCTAGAGCAGTACTTC. The encoded protein is CASSGDRDLEQYF.

The chain uses TRBV5-1 and TRBJ2-3, with D perhaps matching TRBD1 (7 bases). Germline CDR1 reads SGHRS; CDR2 reads YFSETQ. V dropped 4 bases and J dropped 2 bases, with 11 bases sitting between them. The CDR3 is 14 residues long. CDR3 protein: CASSHRGLTDTQYF. DNA for the CDR3: TGCGCCAGCAGCCACAGGGGACTCACAGATACGCAGTATTTT.

The J gene is TRBJ1-5, the V gene TRBV6-5; D unclear. The CDR3 runs 14 residues. Trimming removed 2 bases from V and 6 bases from J, with 11 bases in between. Germline CDR1 reads MNHEY; CDR2 reads SVGAGI. The CDR3 protein is CASSYGVRSQPQHF. For the CDR3, the DNA is TGTGCCAGCAGTTACGGCGTCCGGAGTCAGCCCCAGCATTTT.

V and J are TRBV18 and TRBJ2-7; 8 nucleotides match TRBD1. CDR1 is KGHSH and CDR2 is LQKENI in the germline V gene. After removal of 4 bases from V and 0 bases from J, the junction contained 5 bases not matched to a gene. The CDR3 runs 15 residues. The CDR3: CASSRRGQSSYEQYF. The DNA of the CDR3 is TGTGCCAGCTCACGCAGGGGGCAGAGCTCCTACGAGCAGTACTTC.

About this clone itself: The junction departs from the called germline gene at one end, perhaps through a read error. The chain couples TRBV18 to TRBJ2-7; TRBD2 matches at 14 bases. The CDR3 length is 14 residues. CDR1 and CDR2 (germline): KGHSH, LQKENI. The CDR3 nucleotides are TGTGCCAGCTCACTATCGGGACTAGCGGGGGAAGCGAACTTC. Its protein product is CASSLSGLAGEANF.

V is TRBV27 and J is TRBJ2-1; D call uncertain. From germline, CDR1 is MNHEY and CDR2 SMNVEV (reference sequence). V dropped 3 bases and J dropped 0 bases, with 6 bases sitting between them. CDR3 length: 14 residues. The CDR3 DNA is TGTGCCAGCAGTTTCCGGGTCTCCTACAATGAGCAGTTCTTC. Its translation is CASSFRVSYNEQFF.